This paragraph reports one T cell receptor (beta chain). Its specific antigen is unknown. Per-base qualities were not stored, and no clone one base away is much larger. Using the deep immunoSEQ assay, TCR CDR3 regions were amplified from genomic DNA by multiplex PCR. Extracted genomic DNA from each cell subset was distributed evenly across all wells of several immunoSEQ 96-well plates, and each plate was treated as a replicate. For sorted subsets, each replicate PCR was loaded with around 220 ng genomic DNA, equivalent to 30,000 or so T cell genomes. The purified libraries were quantified using a Qubit 3.0 fluorometer, sized with a Bioanalyzer 2100, and then quantified again using the KAPA Library Quantification kit. Each immunoSEQ 96-well plate was sequenced on its own single-read 150-cycle Illumina NextSeq 550 flow cell. In the authors' own workflow: Because the immunoSEQ output held only junctional sequences and lacked quality scores, the filtering could not match the filtering applied to full-length reads. Sequences were annotated with PyIR, a Python wrapper for IgBLAST v1.9, and V/J genes and CDR3 were assigned using IMGT germline references. Reads were removed for weak V/J assignments (E-value above 1e-6), missing CDR3, stop codons, out-of-frame junctions, or ambiguous translated residues. V3J clonotypes were defined by identical inferred V gene, J gene, and CDR3 amino acid sequence. Percentage overlap between repertoires was computed as shared unique clonotypes divided by the size of the smaller repertoire. Repertoire richness was assessed with RTK rarefaction, the Chao1 estimator, and Recon v2.1 estimates of unobserved clonotypes. OLGA was used to compute generation probabilities for all TCRbeta clonotypes that the gDNA method yielded from a handful of donors. The source is immuneACCESS, and TCRdb retained only in-frame sequences with V and J called. Part of the clones is not carried over; for the studies checked, unresolved V genes explain less than half of this, and the remainder is unexplained. V, J and clone size are those of that table, while D and trimming were read from the DNA. Within this sample are a few million clones, with about 93% of them counted one time only. The ten largest clonotypes hold 1.5% to 2% of the sample.

This entry is derived from a study of shared clonotypes between healthy human individuals (dated by TCRdb to the early 2020s). Context from the whole study: A couple of women and a few men aged 18 to 49 years were included in the cohort. The study deeply sequenced blood TCR repertoires of 5 or 6 healthy adults to estimate repertoire size and the extent of clonotype sharing between individuals. Different laboratories and diverse techniques were used to prepare libraries and sequence TCR repertoires, to increase sequencing depth and limit assay-specific biases. For each donor, three plates each were used for CD4 naive and CD4 memory, two plates were used for CD8 naive, and one plate was used for CD8 memory. Per donor, leukapheresis produced somewhere between about 0.9 and 9.5 billion PBMCs. Overall study results and their limits: Only blood was sampled, and tissue TCR repertoires likely differ from those in blood. Estimated clonotype richness was generally larger for naive than for memory subsets. The small number of donors limited the genetic and exposure-history diversity represented. Sharing across a handful of donors was observed for around 4.8% of naive CD4, 3.5% of naive CD8, around 2.5% of memory CD4, and around 0.4% of memory CD8 clonotypes. Based on pairwise subsampling, the degree of clonotype sharing among donors was expected to be affected by sequencing depth. Clonotypes shared by all four sorted-subset donors showed higher generation probabilities than non-shared clonotypes. Rarefaction of sorted-subset datasets indicated incomplete sequencing despite the large sequencing depth.

CD8 naive samples were obtained by positive selection for CCR7 among CD45RO-negative cells, yielding a CD45RA+CCR7+ population from which TemRA cells were excluded. The donors were healthy, HIV-negative adults who had no recently reported acute infections or vaccinations. Every donor was a Caucasian adult living in Nashville, Tennessee, USA. Blood was collected by leukapheresis, and PBMCs were isolated by Ficoll-Histopaque density gradient centrifugation and then cryopreserved in liquid nitrogen vapor phase. Analytical flow cytometry was used to check the purity and quantity of each magnetically sorted T cell population. Genomic DNA was isolated from every sorted fraction and measured by UV absorbance on a Nanodrop 2000c. The V and J ends are trimmed by 2 bases and 4 bases, leaving 15 bases between them. The CDR3, cysteine through phenylalanine, is 16 amino acids long. Of all the DNA, just the CDR3 is kept, 48 bases in frame from base 1. According to the germline V gene, CDR1 reads SNHLY and CDR2 reads FYNNEI.

This receptor was taken from a man younger than 30 in good health. Some clones in this sample may be carry-over from other donors' samples. The rearranged segments are TRBV2 and TRBJ2-4; tentative D gene TRBD2, with 6 bases matching. The sample comprised naive CD8+ T cells from PBMCs. In light of the paper, this sample's cell subset or site label describes: CD45RA+CCR7+. Here is the DNA: TGTGCCAGCAGTGAACGGGGTAGCGGATTTAAAAACATTCAGTACTTC. Translated, this is CASSERGSGFKNIQYF. Full variable domain (CDR3 extended with the reference TRBV2 and TRBJ2-4 proteins): EPEVTQTPSHQVTQMGQEVILRCVPISNHLYFYWYRQILGQKVEFLVSFYNNEISEKSEIFDDQFSVERPDGSNFTLKIRSTKLEDSAMYFCASSERGSGFKNIQYFGAGTRLSVL.